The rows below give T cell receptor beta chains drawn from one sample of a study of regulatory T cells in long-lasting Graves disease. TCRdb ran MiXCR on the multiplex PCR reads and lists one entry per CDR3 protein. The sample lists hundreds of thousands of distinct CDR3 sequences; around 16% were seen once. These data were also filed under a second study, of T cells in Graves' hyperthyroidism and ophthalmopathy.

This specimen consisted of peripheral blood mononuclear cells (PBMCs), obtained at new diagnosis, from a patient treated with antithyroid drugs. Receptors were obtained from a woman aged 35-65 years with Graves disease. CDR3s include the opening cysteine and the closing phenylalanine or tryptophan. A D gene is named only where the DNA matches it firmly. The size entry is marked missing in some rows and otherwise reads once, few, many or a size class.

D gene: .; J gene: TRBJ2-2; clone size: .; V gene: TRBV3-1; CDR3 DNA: TGTGCCAGCAGCAAAGATACCAGAACGAACACCGGGGAGCTGTTTTTT; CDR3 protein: CASSKDTRTNTGELFF
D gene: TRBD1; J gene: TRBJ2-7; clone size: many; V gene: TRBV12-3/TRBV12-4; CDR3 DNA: TGTGCCAGCAGTGACCGACCACAGGGGTCATACGAGCAGTACTTC; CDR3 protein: CASSDRPQGSYEQYF
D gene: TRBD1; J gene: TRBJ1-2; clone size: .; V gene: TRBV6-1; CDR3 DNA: TGTGCCAGCAGGCTCCGGGACAGGACACCTAACTATGGCTACACCTTC; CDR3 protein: CASRLRDRTPNYGYTF
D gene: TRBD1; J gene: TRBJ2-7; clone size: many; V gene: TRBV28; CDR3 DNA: TGTGCCAGCAGTTTAGGGACAGGGGCCCCCTACGAGCAGTACTTC; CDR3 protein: CASSLGTGAPYEQYF
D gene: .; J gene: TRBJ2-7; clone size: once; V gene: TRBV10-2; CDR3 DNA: TGCGCCAGCAGTGAGTCTGGAGGACAGTACTACGAGCAGTACTTC; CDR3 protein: CASSESGGQYYEQYF
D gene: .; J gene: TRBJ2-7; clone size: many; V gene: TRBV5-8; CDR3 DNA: TGTGCCAGCAGCTCCCGCCCCGGTGGATACGAGCAGTACTTC; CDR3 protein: CASSSRPGGYEQYF
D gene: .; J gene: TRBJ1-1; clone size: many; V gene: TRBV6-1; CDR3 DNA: TGTGCCAGCAGAGAGGCCGATAGGAACACTGAAGCTTTCTTT; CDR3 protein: CASREADRNTEAFF
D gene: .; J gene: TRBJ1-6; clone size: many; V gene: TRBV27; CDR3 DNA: TGTGCCAGCAGTCTCAAAACGGTGGGTTCACCCCTCCACTTT; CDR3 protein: CASSLKTVGSPLHF
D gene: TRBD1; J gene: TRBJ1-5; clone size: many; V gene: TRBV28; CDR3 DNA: TGTGCCAGCAGTTCCCCAGGGGGCCAGGGTCAGCCCCAGCATTTT; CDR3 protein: CASSSPGGQGQPQHF
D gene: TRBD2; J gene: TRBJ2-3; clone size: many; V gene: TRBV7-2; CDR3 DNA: TGTGCCAGCAGCCTTTCGACTAGCGGGGTACAAGATACGCAGTATTTT; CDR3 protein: CASSLSTSGVQDTQYF
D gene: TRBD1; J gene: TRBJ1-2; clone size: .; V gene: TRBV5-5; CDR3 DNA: TGTGCCAGCAGCCCGGTGGCAGGACAGGGGGTATTAAACGATGGCTACACCTTC; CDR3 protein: CASSPVAGQGVLNDGYTF
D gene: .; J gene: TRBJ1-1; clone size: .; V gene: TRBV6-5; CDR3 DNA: TGTGCCAGCAGTTACCGGGGCGTCAGCACTGAAGCTTTCTTT; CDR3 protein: CASSYRGVSTEAFF
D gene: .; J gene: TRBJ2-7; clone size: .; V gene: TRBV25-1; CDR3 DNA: TGTGCCAGCAGTGAGGGGGGGGCCGGGCCTAGCTCCTACGAGCAGTACTTC; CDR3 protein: CASSEGGAGPSSYEQYF
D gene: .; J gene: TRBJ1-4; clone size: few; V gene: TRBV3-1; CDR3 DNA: TGTGCCAGCAGCCAAGATTTGCCCGGAGAAGGGGAAAAACTGTTTTTT; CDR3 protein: CASSQDLPGEGEKLFF
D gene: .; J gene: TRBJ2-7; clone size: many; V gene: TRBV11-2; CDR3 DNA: TGTGCCAGCCGCGATGGGGCGATAAGCTCCTACGAGCAGTACTTC; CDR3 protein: CASRDGAISSYEQYF
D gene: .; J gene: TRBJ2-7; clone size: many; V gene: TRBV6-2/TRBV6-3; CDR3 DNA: TGTGCCGCGGACAGCCCACCTGGGGAGCAGTACTTC; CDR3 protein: CAADSPPGEQYF